Here is one T cell receptor (beta chain) with its context. This receptor's antigen is unknown. Nothing much larger sits one base from this clone, and base qualities are not available. This sample includes further DNA sequences coding for the same CDR3. TCRbeta CDR3 regions were amplified from genomic DNA using the immunoSEQ Assay, a bias-controlled multiplex PCR. The study's processing was this. Nucleated cell counts per sample were estimated from amplification of reference gene primers within the assay. To quantify the absolute abundance of each unique TCRbeta CDR3 rearrangement, sequence reads were collapsed and filtered. For each sample, productive Simpson clonality was calculated as the square root of Simpson's diversity index over productive rearrangements. In its TCRdb copy, this immuneACCESS table keeps in-frame sequences only and misses some clones. Where compared with another copy, unresolved V genes explain less than half of these, and the others have no known cause. V, J and clone size were drawn from that table, and D and trimming were deduced from the DNA. The sample yields more than 200,000 clones; roughly 90% were counted once. The ten largest clones add up to 3.5% to 4.5% of the sample.

Participants in the prospective study were enrolled through a virtual design, were aged roughly 18 to 95 years, and lived in 24 United States geographic areas. To assign participants to cohorts, the prospective study relied on clinical history that participants themselves reported in a screening survey and a study questionnaire. In the prospective study, whole blood, serum and a nasopharyngeal or oropharyngeal swab were collected from each participant by mobile phlebotomists. Additional blood draws and questionnaires over an approximately 2-month period could optionally be provided by prospective study participants. Blood samples from the prospective study were shipped frozen or at room temperature prior to DNA extraction. The data derive from a study of blood T cell repertoires in COVID-19 (dated by TCRdb to the early 2020s). The study in broad terms: The collaborator samples originated in the United States, Italy and Spain and spanned the acute and convalescent phases of COVID-19. The material from the prospective study consisted of cDNA or gDNA derived from T cells, B-cell-depleted T cells, or PBMCs. The dataset comprised deeply sampled blood TCRbeta repertoires from subjects exposed to, actively infected with, or recovered from COVID-19. The repertoires were released in a freely available public database intended as a resource for research on the immune response to SARS-CoV-2. The samples were drawn from the first 160 participants of the ongoing ImmuneRACE study and from some 1,300 subjects provided by 6 global collaborators. Sample metadata almost always included a de-identified subject ID, COVID-19 status, age in years and sex. Where available, HLA class I and class II types were taken from metadata supplied by the sample provider and were not determined by assay-based typing.

Paper-wide results and their limitations: The amount of clinical and demographic metadata varied by source and participant and was provided uncurated.

Input material: PBMCs or T cells enriched from blood (not recorded which). This receptor was obtained from a woman aged 25 to 39 with acute COVID-19.

The DNA is TGCAGCGTTGAACCCGACAGTTATGGCTACACCTTC. It is translated as CSVEPDSYGYTF. This receptor chain uses TRBV29-1 and TRBJ1-2; TRBD1 is possibly the D segment (5 matching bases). The germline V gene specifies SQVTM as CDR1 and ANQGSEA as CDR2. From the cysteine up to the phenylalanine, the CDR3 has a length of 12 residues. Kept here is only the CDR3 DNA, which spans 36 bases and is read in frame from base 1. V is pared back by 2 bases and J by 5 bases, with 9 bases lying between the germline termini.